One and the same sample provided the 15 T cell receptor beta chains below, sequenced in a study of blood T cell repertoires in COVID-19 (dated by TCRdb to the early 2020s). The receptor library was made with the immunoSEQ multiplex PCR assay. Here the immuneACCESS table is served through TCRdb, limited to in-frame sequences with V and J called. Missing clones are a known gap in these copies; in checked studies unresolved V genes cover under half, and the rest lacks a known reason. For this sample there are 120,000 to 150,000 clones; around 83% appear just once. Around 8.4% of the sample is in the top ten clones. The material sequenced was peripheral blood. The receptors were sampled from an older woman with acute or convalescent COVID-19.

This clone is a singleton in its sample. V gene TRBV4-2 combines with J gene TRBJ2-7, with 7 bases matching TRBD1. Trimming took 0 bases from V and 8 from J; bases not matched to a gene: 16. This CDR3 has 17 amino acids. Per germline, CDR1 LGHNA and CDR2 YNFKEQ. The CDR3 loop is CASSQDPGTAPLLKQYF. In DNA form, the CDR3 reads TGTGCCAGCAGCCAAGATCCGGGGACAGCACCCCTTCTCAAGCAGTACTTC.

This chain links TRBV27 with TRBJ2-7; D not certain. CDR1 is MNHEY and CDR2 is SMNVEV in the germline V gene (reference sequence). The CDR3 is 13 residues long. Trimming removed 2 bases from V and 3 bases from J, with 8 bases in between. CDR3 nucleotide sequence: TGTGCCAGCAGTTTAGAGCCGGGCTACGAGCAGTACTTC. Translation gives CASSLEPGYEQYF.

The table lists this clone with a count of one. V and J are TRBV5-1 and TRBJ2-7, with 8 bases identical to TRBD1. The CDR3 runs 15 residues. The germline CDR1 and CDR2 sequences are SGHRS and YFSETQ. J lost 0 bases, V lost 3 bases, and 5 bases had no gene match. The CDR3 loop is CASSSGQGISYEQYF. CDR3 in DNA: TGCGCCAGCAGCTCCGGACAGGGTATCTCCTACGAGCAGTACTTC.

This chain links TRBV7-9 with TRBJ2-7; no clear D. The CDR3 is 12 residues long. Trimming shortened V by 5 bases and J by 3 bases, and 8 bases separated the two germline ends. CDR1 SEHNR and CDR2 FQNEAQ come from the germline V gene (reference sequence). CDR3 protein: CASSAIYYEQYF. In nucleotides, the CDR3 is TGTGCCAGCAGCGCGATTTACTACGAGCAGTACTTC.

This clone was seen once. V gene TRBV30 combines with J gene TRBJ1-3, with D tentatively TRBD1 (5 bases). From germline, CDR1 is GTSNPN and CDR2 SVGIG (reference sequence). The CDR3 extends over 13 amino acids. V dropped 5 bases and J dropped 4 bases, with 12 bases sitting between them. CDR3: CAWGRQPGNTIYF. CDR3 in DNA: TGTGCCTGGGGAAGACAGCCGGGAAACACCATATATTTT. The full variable domain, in which reference TRBV30 and TRBJ1-3 provide the parts outside the CDR3, is SQTIHQWPATLVQPVGSPLSLECTVEGTSNPNLYWYRQAAGRGLQLLFYSVGIGQISSEVPQNLSASRPQDRQFILSSKKLLLSDSGFYLCAWGRQPGNTIYFGEGSWLTVV.

V gene TRBV7-9 combines with J gene TRBJ1-6, with 8 bases matching TRBD1. CDR3 length: 12 amino acids. The V segment lost 8 bases and the J segment 7 bases; nucleotides outside the gene matches: 1. Per the germline V gene, CDR1 is SEHNR and CDR2 is FQNEAQ (reference sequence). CDR3 DNA sequence: TGTGCCAGCGACAGGGGAAATTCACCCCTCCACTTT. This encodes CASDRGNSPLHF.

This chain connects TRBV7-2 to TRBJ1-1; 8 bases fit TRBD1. Losses at the gene ends were 5 bases for V and 1 base for J; bases not matched to a gene: 3. Germline CDR1 reads SGHTA; CDR2 reads FQGNSA. CDR3 length: 14 residues. In DNA form, the CDR3 reads TGTGCCAGCAGCCGGGACAGGCCGAACACTGAAGCTTTCTTT. As protein: CASSRDRPNTEAFF.

The chain combines TRBV20-1 with TRBJ1-1; perhaps TRBD1 as D (6 bases). Germline assignment: CDR1 DFQATT and CDR2 SNEGSKA (reference sequence). The V and J ends lost 3 bases and 0 bases respectively, with 11 bases between them. The CDR3 is 14 residues long. The CDR3 reads CSASRAGVNTEAFF. In DNA, the CDR3 is TGCAGTGCTAGTCGGGCAGGGGTGAACACTGAAGCTTTCTTT.

The CDR3 here is CASSLGQGADTQYF. In nucleotides, the CDR3 is TGTGCCAGCAGCTTAGGACAAGGGGCAGATACGCAGTATTTT. The chain combines TRBV11-3 with TRBJ2-3; TRBD1 is a possible D gene (5 bases). The CDR3 totals 14 residues. V lost 1 base to trimming and J lost 4 bases, with 9 bases between them. Germline-derived CDR1 and CDR2 are SGHNT and YENEEA.

Concerning this clone: Other nucleotide sequences from this sample produce the same CDR3. V usage is TRBV10-3 and J usage is TRBJ1-2, with 8 bases that match TRBD1. The length of the CDR3 is 14 residues. Per the germline V gene, CDR1 is ENHRY and CDR2 is SYGVKD. Trimming removed 2 bases from V and 1 base from J; junction bases left unmatched: 0. The CDR3 DNA reads TGTGCCATCAGTGAGGGACAGGGTAACTATGGCTACACCTTC. This gives the protein CAISEGQGNYGYTF.

This chain connects TRBV7-9 to TRBJ1-4; D perhaps matches TRBD1 (6 bases). The V end lost 4 bases, the J end lost 5 bases, and 14 bases lay between the germline ends. CDR1 and CDR2 from the germline V gene are SEHNR and FQNEAQ (reference sequence). CDR3 length: 15 residues. CDR3 bases: TGTGCCAGCAGCTACGTCAGGGGACACAATGAAAAACTGTTTTTT. It yields the protein CASSYVRGHNEKLFF.

The gene calls are TRBV30 and TRBJ1-1; D possibly corresponds to TRBD1 (6 bases). Germline assignment: CDR1 GTSNPN and CDR2 SVGIG (reference sequence). The CDR3 extends over 15 amino acids. V was pared by 3 bases and J by 4 bases, with 18 bases between. The CDR3 reads CAWREFGQQGTEAFF. CDR3 sequence (DNA): TGTGCCTGGAGGGAATTTGGACAGCAGGGCACTGAAGCTTTCTTT.

The chain carries TRBV10-3 and TRBJ2-5; 8 bases are shared with TRBD2. Unmatched junction bases numbered 7, after V lost 2 bases and J lost 5 bases. Looked up from germline, CDR1 is ENHRY and CDR2 is SYGVKD. This CDR3 spans 15 amino acids. The CDR3 loop is CAISETRTSRETQYF. The CDR3 region has the DNA TGTGCCATCAGTGAGACACGGACTAGCAGGGAGACCCAGTACTTC.

The chain employs TRBV12-2 and TRBJ2-7; whether TRBD1, the table's D call, matches the DNA was not checked. TRBV12-2 is a listed pseudogene. The CDR3 length is 15 residues. The CDR3: CASRPDRGLSYEQYF. The CDR3 nucleotides read TGTGCAAGTCGCCCGGACAGGGGGCTTTCCTACGAGCAGTACTTC.

The CDR3 DNA is TGTGCCAGCAGCTTGAAGAATTTCTGGACAGGGGGCTCCTACGAGCAGTACTTC. It codes for CASSLKNFWTGGSYEQYF. This sequence joins TRBV11-3 and TRBJ2-7; 10 positions agree with TRBD1. From germline, CDR1 is SGHNT and CDR2 YENEEA. The V and J ends lost 3 bases and 0 bases, in that order; junction bases with no gene match: 11. The CDR3 totals 18 residues.